The 20 T cell receptor beta chains given below trace back to one sample, sequenced in a study of CD4+ T cells in melanoma. TCRdb's table, derived via immunoSEQ multiplex PCR, lists solely in-frame clones and lacks some. The table lists around 100,000 clones, about nine tenths of them singletons. The sample was peripheral blood. The receptors originated from a human donor with melanoma.

As concerns this clone: At one end, the junction sequence differs from germline, possibly due to a read error. The CDR3 DNA is TGTGCCAGCAGTAACTCCTACGAGCAGTACTTC. It yields the protein CASSNSYEQYF. The chain recombines TRBV6-6 with TRBJ2-7; D not resolved. The CDR3 is 11 residues long. Per germline, CDR1 MNHNY and CDR2 SVGAGI (reference sequence).

The rearrangement links TRBV4-3 to TRBJ2-7, with TRBD2 matching 7 bases. Trimming at V came to 5 bases and at J to 2 bases, leaving 6 bases not matched to a gene. Germline V gives CDR1 LGHNA, CDR2 YSLEER. The CDR3 sequence is 14 residues long. CDR3 sequence (DNA): TGCGCCAGCAGCATAGGACTAGGTCCCTACGAGCAGTACTTC. It specifies CASSIGLGPYEQYF.

This clone was observed once. The sample carries other DNA sequences with the same CDR3. The V and J genes are TRBV28 and TRBJ1-6, with D maybe TRBD1 (6 bases). Trimming stripped 3 bases from V and 6 bases from J, with 6 bases between. This CDR3 region has 13 residues. Germline CDR1 and CDR2: MDHEN and SYDVKM. This CDR3 reads CASSLDSNSPLHF. The CDR3 DNA is TGTGCCAGCAGTTTGGACAGTAATTCACCCCTCCACTTT.

The genes are TRBV9 and TRBJ2-1, with D unresolved. V lost 0 bases, J lost 0 bases, and 16 bases lay in between. The germline V gene has CDR1 SGDLS and CDR2 YYNGEE. The CDR3 sequence is 18 residues long. In DNA, the CDR3 is TGTGCCAGCAGCGTAGCTGGTGGTAGCACCCTCTCCTACAATGAGCAGTTCTTC. This codes for CASSVAGGSTLSYNEQFF.

The chain is built from TRBV6-1 and TRBJ1-1; D is unresolved. The length of the CDR3 is 15 residues. Germline CDR1 MNHNS, CDR2 SASEGT. Trimming left V 3 bases short and J 6 bases short, with 17 bases between. In DNA form, the CDR3 reads TGTGCCAGCAGTGATGGAATGATGGCTGTGGCTGAAGCTTTCTTT. It specifies CASSDGMMAVAEAFF.

The rearrangement joins TRBV5-8 to TRBJ1-2; D unresolved. The CDR3 extends over 14 amino acids. Deletions cut 5 bases from V and 0 bases from J, with 11 bases between. CDR1 is SGHTS, CDR2 YDEGEE, per germline. The DNA of the CDR3 is TGTGCCAGCAGGAAATACGGTGCTAACTATGGCTACACCTTC. Translation gives CASRKYGANYGYTF.

This chain connects TRBV7-9 to TRBJ1-3; D might be TRBD1 (5 bases). CDR1 and CDR2 from the germline V gene are SEHNR and FQNEAQ (reference sequence). The V and J ends lost 5 bases and 3 bases respectively, with 14 bases between them. The CDR3 extends over 15 amino acids. The CDR3 nucleotides are TGTGCCAGCAGCCCCACGGGGCTGGGTGGAAACACCATATATTTT. It specifies CASSPTGLGGNTIYF.

This clone is a singleton in its sample. The chain joins TRBV27 to TRBJ2-1, with TRBD2 matching over 14 bases. The CDR3 is 18 residues long. The V segment lost 3 bases and the J segment 5 bases; nucleotides outside the gene matches: 9. The germline V gene has CDR1 MNHEY and CDR2 SMNVEV (reference sequence). The CDR3: CASSLGTSGSLLHNEQFF. Here the CDR3 DNA reads TGTGCCAGCAGTTTGGGGACTAGCGGGAGTCTATTACACAATGAGCAGTTCTTC.

This clone was detected a few times. The V call is TRBV13, the J call TRBJ2-7; a possible D gene is TRBD2 (6 bases). Germline CDR1 is PRHDT and CDR2 is FYEKMQ (reference sequence). This CDR3 contains 13 residues. V was pared by 7 bases and J by 6 bases, with 16 bases between. Here the CDR3 DNA reads TGTGCCAGCAACACGTGGGGGGTGGGCGAGCAGTACTTC. The encoded protein is CASNTWGVGEQYF.

In this sample, this clone turned up once. This chain links TRBV11-2 with TRBJ2-7; 11 nucleotides agree with TRBD2. Germline CDR1 reads SGHAT; CDR2 reads FQNNGV. This CDR3 spans 15 amino acids. V lost 5 bases to trimming and J lost 3 bases; unmatched junction nucleotides: 6. The CDR3 sequence: CASSQGTSGIYEQYF. The CDR3 DNA reads as TGTGCCAGCAGCCAGGGGACTAGCGGAATCTACGAGCAGTACTTC.

This chain links TRBV7-9 with TRBJ2-1, with TRBD2 matching 8 bases. The germline gives CDR1 SEHNR, CDR2 FQNEAQ (reference sequence). CDR3 size: 17 residues. The J segment lost 0 bases and the V segment lost 1 base, leaving 5 bases of the junction unmatched. The DNA for the CDR3 is TGTGCCAGCAGCTTAGGCGGGAGGTTGGTCTCCTACAATGAGCAGTTCTTC. Its translation: CASSLGGRLVSYNEQFF.

The chain is built from TRBV25-1 and TRBJ2-2; D unclear. CDR1 and CDR2 (germline): MGHDK, SYGVNS. V gave up 6 bases and J gave up 2 bases, with 7 bases separating them. The CDR3 length is 13 residues. The CDR3 region is CASSRVNTGELFF. The CDR3 DNA reads as TGTGCCAGCAGCCGAGTTAACACCGGGGAGCTGTTTTTT.

The chain is built from TRBV7-9 and TRBJ2-2, with D unresolved. Trimming cost V 4 bases and J 6 bases, with 21 bases left between them. CDR3 length: 17 amino acids. Germline CDR1 and CDR2: SEHNR and FQNEAQ (reference sequence). CDR3 residues: CASSSFTSGSQPGELFF. CDR3 bases: TGTGCCAGCAGCTCATTCACTTCCGGGTCCCAACCCGGGGAGCTGTTTTTT.

V and J are TRBV7-2 and TRBJ1-1; no clear D. V was trimmed by 2 bases and J by 4 bases, leaving 8 bases between them. The CDR3 is 13 amino acids. From germline, CDR1 is SGHTA and CDR2 FQGNSA. CDR3 in DNA: TGTGCCAGCAGCTTATTTGAACTCACTGAAGCTTTCTTT. It codes for CASSLFELTEAFF.

The gene calls are TRBV7-3 and TRBJ1-1; D is ambiguous. Trimming took 6 bases from V and 0 from J, leaving 8 bases between them. The CDR3 has 13 residues. Looked up from germline, CDR1 is SGHTA and CDR2 is FQGTGA. The CDR3 protein is CASRQTVNTEAFF. The CDR3 nucleotides are TGTGCCAGCAGACAAACAGTGAACACTGAAGCTTTCTTT. The full variable domain, in which reference TRBV7-3 and TRBJ1-1 provide the parts outside the CDR3, is GAGVSQTPSNKVTEKGKYVELRCDPISGHTALYWYRQSLGQGPEFLIYFQGTGAADDSGLPNDRFFAVRPEGSVSTLKIQRTERGDSAVYLCASRQTVNTEAFFGQGTRLTVV.

This chain connects TRBV7-8 to TRBJ2-3; possible D gene TRBD2, 6 bases. Germline loops: CDR1 SGHVS, CDR2 FQNEAQ. The CDR3 runs 14 residues. V lost 5 bases and J lost 4, with 13 bases in between. The CDR3 nucleotides read TGTGCCAGCAGCCTCCCACCGGGGGCAGATACGCAGTATTTT. Encoded protein: CASSLPPGADTQYF.

The chain carries TRBV5-4 and TRBJ2-7; D remains unclear. The germline CDR1 and CDR2 sequences are SGHNT and YYREEE (reference sequence). This CDR3 is 12 amino acids long. Trimming stripped 4 bases from V and 2 bases from J, with 7 bases between. CDR3 loop: CASSNDPYEQYF. The CDR3 nucleotides are TGTGCCAGCAGCAACGACCCCTACGAGCAGTACTTC.

This chain links TRBV19 with TRBJ2-3; D is possibly TRBD2 (6 bases). The CDR3 is 14 residues long. CDR1 LNHDA and CDR2 SQIVND come from the germline V gene (reference sequence). Trimming cost V 7 bases and J 2 bases, with 13 bases left between them. The CDR3 loop is CASTMAGNTDTQYF. Written as DNA, the CDR3 is TGTGCCAGTACCATGGCGGGGAACACAGATACGCAGTATTTT.

The chain carries TRBV7-9 and TRBJ2-5; 7 bases are shared with TRBD2. Germline V gives CDR1 SEHNR, CDR2 FQNEAQ (reference sequence). The CDR3 sequence is 14 residues long. Trimming removed 5 bases from V and 4 bases from J; junction bases left unmatched: 7. This CDR3 reads CASSLSSGLETQYF. Written as DNA, the CDR3 is TGTGCCAGCAGCCTCTCTAGCGGCCTAGAGACCCAGTACTTC.

The count of this clone is one. The rearrangement joins TRBV19 to TRBJ1-5, with 7 bases lining up with TRBD1. Germline V gene sequence: CDR1 LNHDA, CDR2 SQIVND (reference sequence). The CDR3 runs to 14 residues. J was trimmed by 6 bases and V by 5 bases; bases with no gene match: 7. The CDR3 bases are TGTGCCAGTAGTCTACCACCAGGGGGTCAGCCCCAGCATTTT. The encoded protein is CASSLPPGGQPQHF.